This section outlines one TCR beta chain sequence together with its context. Sequencing of TCR beta drew on CD8+ and CD4+ T cells from blood. The entry originates in a study of CD8 T cells in Susac syndrome. V lost 4 bases, J lost 4 bases, and 7 bases stayed unmatched. The CDR3 contains 15 residues. Germline V gives CDR1 SGDLS, CDR2 YYNGEE. An amount of RNA that ranged from about 0.45 to 1 ug was reverse transcribed with random hexamers. TCR beta CDR3 was amplified by immunoSEQ covering 54 Vbeta and 13 Jbeta. One entry per CDR3 protein, called by TCRdb with MiXCR from the immunoSEQ multiplex PCR reads. The table shows some 150,000 distinct CDR3 sequences, with 94% occurring only once.

The chain carries TRBV9 and TRBJ2-1, with 8 bases identical to TRBD2. The sample consisted of CD8+ T cells from PBMCs. This TCR was recovered from a human donor in good health. Here the CDR3 DNA reads TGTGCCAGCAGCTTAGCGGGATCATTATACAATGAGCAGTTCTTC. This gives the protein CASSLAGSLYNEQFF.